This T cell receptor (beta chain) stems from a study of T-cell memory formation after mild COVID-19. Across the whole study: In these data, TCR clusters were largely donor specific. Broader study findings: Contracting clones from day 15 to 85 had balanced CD4/CD8; later expanders favoured CD4+. Still unconfirmed is whether the second-wave clones peaking on day 37 recognized SARS-CoV-2.

The V and J ends lost 1 base and 5 bases respectively, with 14 bases between them. The length of the CDR3 is 14 residues. Germline V CDR1 and CDR2: DFQATT, SNEGSKA (reference sequence). 5'RACE with constant-segment primers built TCRalpha and TCRbeta cDNA libraries with UMIs. TCRdb passed the 5' RACE reads through MiXCR, listing each CDR3 protein once. The sample has 350,000 to 500,000 distinct CDR3 sequences, about a quarter seen once; the top ten hold around 14%. The table lists this clonotype with a few counts. Its antigen is still unknown. What was sequenced was PBMCs or a T cell subset sorted from them (not recorded which). V gene TRBV20-1 combines with J gene TRBJ2-5; TRBD2 is a possible D gene (6 bases). The TCR originated in an adult woman who had mild COVID-19 (a few samples of this study predate the infection). Cell type and time point are not known. CDR3 residues: CSARGLGWTETQYF. The CDR3 coding sequence is TGCAGTGCTAGAGGACTAGGGTGGACGGAGACCCAGTACTTC.